This is a list of T cell receptor beta chains from one sample in a study of neoadjuvant nivolumab and ipilimumab in lung cancer. TCRdb keeps only in-frame clones here, not all; method: immunoSEQ multiplex PCR. The table lists about 490 clones, roughly nine tenths of them singletons. The sequenced sample was tumor tissue, obtained before neoadjuvant nivolumab, alone or with ipilimumab. The receptors originated from an adult with non-small cell lung cancer. CDR3s include the opening cysteine and the closing phenylalanine or tryptophan.

V gene: TRBV27; J gene: TRBJ2-7; CDR3 protein: CASSLSITSVPYEQYF
V gene: TRBV4-1; J gene: TRBJ2-7; CDR3 protein: CASRGGNEQYF
V gene: TRBV6-1; J gene: TRBJ1-2; CDR3 protein: CASRGDRSTGYTF
V gene: TRBV19; J gene: TRBJ1-2; CDR3 protein: CASRDTQGSYGYTF
V gene: TRBV19; J gene: TRBJ1-3; CDR3 protein: CASRSGTGANTIYF
V gene: TRBV27; J gene: TRBJ1-2; CDR3 protein: CASMGQDNYGYTF
V gene: TRBV29-1; J gene: TRBJ1-1; CDR3 protein: CSAERGANEAFF
V gene: TRBV7-3; J gene: TRBJ2-7; CDR3 protein: CASSLIAGLGEQYF
V gene: TRBV6-5; J gene: TRBJ1-2; CDR3 protein: CASSYRGEGYTF
V gene: TRBV7-6; J gene: TRBJ2-5; CDR3 protein: CASSLAGTDQETQYF
V gene: TRBV28; J gene: TRBJ2-2; CDR3 protein: CASSFSGREVPTGELFF
V gene: TRBV11-3; J gene: TRBJ1-1; CDR3 protein: CTSSSPGWDNSNTEAFF